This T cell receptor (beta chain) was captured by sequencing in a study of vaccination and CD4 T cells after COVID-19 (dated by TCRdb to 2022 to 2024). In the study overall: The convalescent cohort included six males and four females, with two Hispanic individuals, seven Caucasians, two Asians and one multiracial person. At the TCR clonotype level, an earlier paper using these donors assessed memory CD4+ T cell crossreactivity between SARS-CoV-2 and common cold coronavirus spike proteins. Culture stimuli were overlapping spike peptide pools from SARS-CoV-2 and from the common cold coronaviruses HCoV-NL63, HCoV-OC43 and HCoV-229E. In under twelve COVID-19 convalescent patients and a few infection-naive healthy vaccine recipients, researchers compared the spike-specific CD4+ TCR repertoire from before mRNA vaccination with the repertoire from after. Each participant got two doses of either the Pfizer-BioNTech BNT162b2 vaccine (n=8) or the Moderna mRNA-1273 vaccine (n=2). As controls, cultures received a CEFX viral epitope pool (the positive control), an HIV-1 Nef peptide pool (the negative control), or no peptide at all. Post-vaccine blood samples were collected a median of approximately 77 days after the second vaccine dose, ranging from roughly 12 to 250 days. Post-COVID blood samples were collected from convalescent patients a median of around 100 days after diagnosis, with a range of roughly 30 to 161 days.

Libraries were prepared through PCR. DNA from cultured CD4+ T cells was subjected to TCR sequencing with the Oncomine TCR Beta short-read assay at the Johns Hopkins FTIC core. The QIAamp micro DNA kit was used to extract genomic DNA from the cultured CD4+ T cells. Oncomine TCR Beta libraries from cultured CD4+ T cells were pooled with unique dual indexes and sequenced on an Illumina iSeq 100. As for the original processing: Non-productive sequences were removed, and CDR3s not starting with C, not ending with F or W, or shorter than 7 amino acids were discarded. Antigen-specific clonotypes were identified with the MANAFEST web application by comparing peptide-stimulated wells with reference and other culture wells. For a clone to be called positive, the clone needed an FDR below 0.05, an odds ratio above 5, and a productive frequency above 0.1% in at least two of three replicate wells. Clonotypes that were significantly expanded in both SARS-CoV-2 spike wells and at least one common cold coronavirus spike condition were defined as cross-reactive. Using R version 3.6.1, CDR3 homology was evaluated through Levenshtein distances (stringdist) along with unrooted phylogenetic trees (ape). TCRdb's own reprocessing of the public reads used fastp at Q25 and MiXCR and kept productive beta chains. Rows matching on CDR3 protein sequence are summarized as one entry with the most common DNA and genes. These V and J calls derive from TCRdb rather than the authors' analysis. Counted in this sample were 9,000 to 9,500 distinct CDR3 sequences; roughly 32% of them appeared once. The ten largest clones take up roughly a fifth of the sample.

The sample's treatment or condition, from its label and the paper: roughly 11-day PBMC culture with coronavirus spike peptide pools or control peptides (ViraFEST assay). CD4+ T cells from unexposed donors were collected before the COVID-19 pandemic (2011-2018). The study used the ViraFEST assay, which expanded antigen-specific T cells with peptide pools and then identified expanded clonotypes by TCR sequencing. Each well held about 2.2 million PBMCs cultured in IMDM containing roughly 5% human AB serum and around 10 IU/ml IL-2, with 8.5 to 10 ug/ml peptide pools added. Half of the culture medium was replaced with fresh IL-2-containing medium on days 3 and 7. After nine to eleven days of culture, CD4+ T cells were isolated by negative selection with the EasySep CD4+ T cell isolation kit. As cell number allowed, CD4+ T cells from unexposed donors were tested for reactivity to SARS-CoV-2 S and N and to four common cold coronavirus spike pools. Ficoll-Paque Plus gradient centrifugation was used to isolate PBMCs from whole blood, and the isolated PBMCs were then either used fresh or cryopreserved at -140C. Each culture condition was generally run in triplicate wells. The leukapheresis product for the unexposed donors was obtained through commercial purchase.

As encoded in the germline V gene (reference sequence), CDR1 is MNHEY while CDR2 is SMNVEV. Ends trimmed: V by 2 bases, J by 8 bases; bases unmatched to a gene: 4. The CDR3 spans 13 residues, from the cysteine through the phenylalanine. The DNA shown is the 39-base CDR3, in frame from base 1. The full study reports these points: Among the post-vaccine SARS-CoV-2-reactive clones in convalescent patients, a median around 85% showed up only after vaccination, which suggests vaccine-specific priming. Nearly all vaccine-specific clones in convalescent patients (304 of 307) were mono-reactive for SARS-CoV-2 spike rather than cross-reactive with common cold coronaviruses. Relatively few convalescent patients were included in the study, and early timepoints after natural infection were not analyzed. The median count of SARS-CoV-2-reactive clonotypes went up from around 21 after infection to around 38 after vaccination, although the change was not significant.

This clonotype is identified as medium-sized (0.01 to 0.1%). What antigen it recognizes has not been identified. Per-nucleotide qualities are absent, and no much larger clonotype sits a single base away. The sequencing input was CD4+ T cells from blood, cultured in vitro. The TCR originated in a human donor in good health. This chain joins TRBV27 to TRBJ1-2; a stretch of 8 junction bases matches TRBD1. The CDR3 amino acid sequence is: CASSLNRGDGYTF. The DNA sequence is TGTGCCAGCAGTTTAAACAGGGGGGACGGCTACACCTTC.